This T cell receptor (beta chain) came from a study of beta chain features in type 1 diabetes. Cells sorted by CD45RO/CCR7/CD25/CD127/CD95/CD27 comprised CD4+ naive, central memory, regulatory and stem cell-like memory cells. Study-wide points: Amplification by PCR could prefer shorter templates, with the same effect in patients and controls. It was among patients, rather than healthy donors, that naive, central memory and Treg TCRB repertoires appeared more similar. Shortening of TCRB CDR3s, moderate but significant, appeared in all four CD4+ subsets of Type 1 diabetes patients.

The investigators reverse transcribed all of the isolated RNA, so they sequenced expressed TCRB transcripts. Measured with immunoSEQ multiplex PCR; TCRdb has only the in-frame clones, and not every one. The sample lists fewer than 250,000 clones, 9.6% occurring once. This clone came up a few times. Antigen specificity is unknown. The receptor comes from a woman in her late teens or twenties in good health. Material for sequencing was naive CD4+ T cells from blood.

The DNA of the CDR3 is TGCGCCAGCAGCCAGAGCATGACAGGGCGCGATGAAAAACTGTTTTTT. It translates to CASSQSMTGRDEKLFF. J is TRBJ1-4 and V is TRBV4-1; 7 bases map to TRBD1. From germline, CDR1 is MGHRA and CDR2 YSYEKL. The V segment lost 3 bases and the J segment 6 bases; nucleotides outside the gene matches: 10. This CDR3 has 16 amino acids.